The 14 T cell receptor beta chains below come from one sample, sequenced in a study of neurological immune-mediated disorders. TCRdb itself ran the 5' RACE reads through MiXCR, one entry per CDR3 protein. The sample lists roughly 70,000 distinct CDR3 sequences; roughly 5.6% were seen once. Sequenced: PBMCs. Source of these receptors: a woman in her twenties or thirties with multiple sclerosis.

This clonotype has at least ten counts. The CDR3 protein is CASSLNANTGELFF. In DNA, the CDR3 is TGCGCCAGCAGCTTGAACGCGAACACCGGGGAGCTGTTTTTT. This chain connects TRBV5-1 to TRBJ2-2; D is undetermined. The ends were cut back, 1 base at V and 0 bases at J, with 4 bases in the middle. The CDR3 is 14 amino acids. The germline V gene encodes CDR1 SGHRS and CDR2 YFSETQ. The full variable domain, completed using reference TRBV5-1 and TRBJ2-2, is KAGVTQTPRYLIKTRGQQVTLSCSPISGHRSVSWYQQTPGQGLQFLFEYFSETQRNKGNFPGRFSGRQFSNSRSEMNVSTLELGDSALYLCASSLNANTGELFFGEGSRLTVL.

This clonotype was observed at least ten times. The CDR3 loop reads CASSPKDRGTEAFF. CDR3 sequence (DNA): TGTGCCAGCAGTCCAAAGGACAGGGGCACTGAAGCTTTCTTT. The rearrangement joins TRBV6-6 to TRBJ1-1, with TRBD1 matching over 9 bases. The CDR3 sequence is 14 residues long. Trimming removed 5 bases from V and 4 bases from J; junction bases left unmatched: 5. The germline V gene has CDR1 MNHNY and CDR2 SVGAGI (reference sequence).

This clonotype was detected many times. Germline is not matched at one junction end, which may reflect a read error. V usage is TRBV9 and J usage is TRBJ1-5; D gene unclear. The CDR3 length is 14 residues. CDR1 and CDR2 from the germline V gene are SGDLS and YYNGEE. The CDR3: CASSVGRDGQPQNF. Here the CDR3 DNA reads TGTGCCAGCAGCGTAGGAAGGGATGGGCAGCCCCAGAATTTT.

This clonotype occurred many times. This chain connects TRBV11-2 to TRBJ1-2, with D hard to call. Per the germline V gene, CDR1 is SGHAT and CDR2 is FQNNGV. Trimming cost V 5 bases and J 5 bases, with 21 bases left between them. The CDR3 contains 16 residues. For the CDR3, the DNA is TGTGCCAGCAGCCCGCGTGGGGTTAGTCTGGGGTATGGCTACACCTTC. Its protein product is CASSPRGVSLGYGYTF. Using reference TRBV11-2 and TRBJ1-2 for the parts outside the CDR3, the full variable domain is EAGVAQSPRYKIIEKRQSVAFWCNPISGHATLYWYQQILGQGPKLLIQFQNNGVVDDSQLPKDRFSAERLKGVDSTLKIQPAKLEDSAVYLCASSPRGVSLGYGYTFGSGTRLTVV.

Ten or more counts support this clonotype. CDR3 amino acids: CASSLGQAQETQYF. The CDR3 DNA reads as TGCGCCAGCAGCTTGGGACAGGCGCAAGAGACCCAGTACTTC. The gene calls are TRBV5-1 and TRBJ2-5, with D possibly TRBD1 on 6 matching bases. Trimming cost V 0 bases and J 2 bases, with 8 bases left between them. This CDR3 region has 14 residues. Per germline, CDR1 SGHRS and CDR2 YFSETQ.

This clonotype occurred many times. The chain has TRBV20-1 and TRBJ2-6; tentatively, D is TRBD2 (5 bases). Germline CDR1 reads DFQATT; CDR2 reads SNEGSKA (reference sequence). The CDR3 extends over 14 amino acids. V gave up 3 bases and J gave up 0 bases, with 6 bases separating them. The CDR3 DNA follows: TGCAGTGCTAGGAGCGGCTCTGGGGCCAACGTCCTGACTTTC. Its protein is CSARSGSGANVLTF.

Only a few counts were recorded for this clonotype. This chain joins TRBV3-1 and TRBJ1-1; D not resolved. Between the trimmed V and J ends, which lost 5 bases and 0 bases, there was a span of 7 bases. This CDR3 is 13 amino acids long. Per germline, CDR1 LGHDT and CDR2 YNNKEL (reference sequence). The CDR3 nucleotides read TGTGCCAGCAGCGCTACATTGAACACTGAAGCTTTCTTT. Its protein product is CASSATLNTEAFF.

This clonotype was recorded at least ten times. CDR3 amino acids: CASRRGDIYNEQFF. The CDR3 DNA reads TGTGCCAGCAGGAGGGGAGACATCTACAATGAGCAGTTCTTC. The chain links TRBV2 to TRBJ2-1; possibly TRBD1 or TRBD2 for D (5 bases each). CDR1 is SNHLY, CDR2 FYNNEI, per germline. There are 14 residues in the CDR3. Trimming cost V 6 bases and J 3 bases, with 12 bases left between them.

This clonotype was observed at least ten times. The genes are TRBV9 and TRBJ1-4; 8 bases align to TRBD1. Per the germline V gene, CDR1 is SGDLS and CDR2 is YYNGEE. The ends lost 4 bases at V and 8 bases at J; junction bases unmatched: 10. The CDR3 spans 15 residues. The CDR3 here is CASSPYAGTGEKLFF. The CDR3 DNA reads as TGTGCCAGCAGCCCCTACGCCGGGACAGGCGAAAAACTGTTTTTT.

The J gene is TRBJ2-1, the V gene TRBV7-8; D gene ambiguous. Trimming shortened V by 4 bases and J by 11 bases, and 12 bases separated the two germline ends. This CDR3 spans 12 amino acids. Per the germline V gene, CDR1 is SGHVS and CDR2 is FQNEAQ. The CDR3 sequence is CASSYGRTQQFF. In nucleotides, the CDR3 is TGTGCCAGCAGCTACGGTCGGACCCAGCAGTTCTTC.

This clonotype was found many times. This chain links TRBV27 with TRBJ2-3; weak D call: TRBD2 (5 bases). The CDR3 length is 14 residues. CDR1 is MNHEY, CDR2 SMNVEV, per germline (reference sequence). Trimming removed 6 bases at V and 2 bases at J, with 12 bases between. CDR3 residues: CASSNQRYTDTQYF. Here the CDR3 DNA reads TGTGCCAGCAGCAACCAGCGGTACACAGATACGCAGTATTTT.

This clonotype was detected ten times or more. This chain connects TRBV24-1 to TRBJ2-7; 10 positions agree with TRBD2. The CDR3 length is 14 residues. CDR1 KGHDR and CDR2 SFDVKD come from the germline V gene. Trimming removed 6 bases from V and 4 bases from J; junction bases left unmatched: 5. The CDR3 DNA reads as TGTGCCACCAGTCTCGGGACTAGCGCGTACGAGCAGTACTTC. This translates into CATSLGTSAYEQYF.

This clonotype appeared a few times. This chain joins TRBV21-1 and TRBJ2-1; the tabulated D call, TRBD1, remains unverified against the DNA. TRBV21-1 is annotated as a pseudogene. This CDR3 is 15 amino acids long. The CDR3 DNA reads TGTGCCAGCAGCAAGGTCTTCAGGGCATACAATGAGCAGTTCTTC. It specifies CASSKVFRAYNEQFF.

This clonotype occurred many times. V gene TRBV10-3 combines with J gene TRBJ1-2, with D maybe TRBD1 (5 bases). CDR1 is ENHRY, CDR2 SYGVKD, per germline. Trimming shortened V by 4 bases and J by 1 base, and 10 bases separated the two germline ends. The CDR3 runs 14 residues. This CDR3 is CAISAQGDNYGYTF. Here the CDR3 DNA reads TGTGCCATCAGTGCCCAGGGAGATAACTATGGCTACACCTTC.